Listed here are 8 T cell receptor beta chains from one sample, sequenced in a study of blood T cell repertoires in COVID-19 (TCRdb year 2020). The method was the immunoSEQ multiplex PCR assay. Sourced from immuneACCESS, this table was stored by TCRdb with only in-frame sequences that have V and J called. A share of the clones is absent; for the studies checked, an unresolved V gene accounts for under half, and the remainder has no known explanation. The sample data list roughly 160,000 clones, and 90% of these were observed just once. Of the sample, approximately 0.56% falls within the top ten clones. The material sequenced was peripheral blood. The receptor source for this set is a man aged 50-60 years with acute or convalescent COVID-19.

V is TRBV20-1 and J is TRBJ2-5, with D unresolved. Trimming shortened V by 3 bases and J by 1 base, and 12 bases separated the two germline ends. The CDR3 has 14 amino acids. Per the germline V gene, CDR1 is DFQATT and CDR2 is SNEGSKA (reference sequence). CDR3 in amino acids: CSASTGGAQETQYF. Written as DNA, the CDR3 is TGCAGTGCTAGTACCGGTGGAGCCCAAGAGACCCAGTACTTC.

The CDR3 sequence: CASSSGLAGYEQYF. The CDR3 bases are TGTGCCAGCAGCTCCGGACTAGCGGGATACGAGCAGTACTTC. This chain links TRBV7-2 with TRBJ2-7, with 12 bases aligning to TRBD2. The CDR3 totals 14 residues. Germline V gene lookup returns CDR1 SGHTA and CDR2 FQGNSA. V dropped 4 bases and J dropped 4; count of bases not matched to a gene: 2.

The chain uses TRBV2 and TRBJ2-2; 8 bases agree with TRBD1. The CDR3 sequence is 15 residues long. CDR1 is SNHLY and CDR2 is FYNNEI in the germline V gene. The V and J ends lost 7 bases and 3 bases, in that order; junction bases with no gene match: 7. DNA of the CDR3: TGTGCCAGCACCCGTAACAGGGGGGACACCGGGGAGCTGTTTTTT. It translates to CASTRNRGDTGELFF.

The chain couples TRBV27 to TRBJ2-2, with 11 bases aligning to TRBD2. CDR3 length equals 17 residues. CDR1 is MNHEY and CDR2 is SMNVEV in the germline V gene (reference sequence). J gave up 3 bases and V 6 bases, and 9 bases lay outside the gene matches. CDR3 in amino acids: CASRTSGKNGYTGELFF. DNA of the CDR3: TGTGCCAGCAGGACTAGCGGGAAAAACGGTTACACCGGGGAGCTGTTTTTT.

This chain links TRBV18 with TRBJ1-2, with 8 positions matching TRBD1. V shed 0 bases, J shed 7 bases, and the junction held 10 bases outside the gene matches. The CDR3 consists of 16 residues. CDR1 and CDR2 from the germline V gene are KGHSH and LQKENI. CDR3: CASSPPGQGVLGGYTF. The DNA of the CDR3 is TGTGCCAGCTCACCACCCGGACAGGGTGTATTAGGTGGCTACACCTTC.

This clone was seen a single time. The chain couples TRBV5-1 to TRBJ1-3; no definite D call. The CDR3 length is 17 residues. The germline V and J ends were trimmed by 0 bases and 0 bases, with 13 bases remaining between them. Germline loops: CDR1 SGHRS, CDR2 YFSETQ. The CDR3 is CASSLAQQDFSGNTIYF. In DNA form, the CDR3 reads TGCGCCAGCAGCTTGGCCCAACAAGACTTCTCTGGAAACACCATATATTTT.

This sequence joins TRBV3-1 (or the pseudogene TRBV3-2) and TRBJ1-2; the D gene is possibly TRBD1 (6 bases). The CDR3 contains 13 residues. The V gene's germline CDR1 is LGHDT and CDR2 YNNKEL (reference sequence). Trimming stripped 6 bases from V and 5 bases from J, with 13 bases between. The CDR3 DNA is TGTGCCAGCAGACCCACAGGGCCTTATGGCTACACCTTC. Protein sequence: CASRPTGPYGYTF.

The V and J genes are TRBV3-1 (or the pseudogene TRBV3-2) and TRBJ2-6, with TRBD1 as a possible D gene (5 bases). V was shortened by 5 bases and J by 0 bases, with 8 bases between the two germline ends. The CDR3 totals 15 residues. Germline values: CDR1 LGHDT, CDR2 YNNKEL (reference sequence). The CDR3 coding sequence is TGTGCCAGCAGCTTTGACAGCTCTGGGGCCAACGTCCTGACTTTC. Its protein product is CASSFDSSGANVLTF.